These 13 T cell receptor beta chains share one sample of origin, sequenced in a study of blood T cell repertoires in COVID-19. Method: immunoSEQ multiplex PCR; TCRdb's copy keeps in-frame clones and lacks some. The sample lists 290,000 or so clones, 90% occurring once. Sequencing used PBMCs or T cells enriched from blood (not recorded which). All receptors derive from a woman between 18 and 29 years old with acute COVID-19.

V is TRBV2 and J is TRBJ1-2; possibly TRBD1 for D (6 bases). Germline CDR1 reads SNHLY; CDR2 reads FYNNEI. This CDR3 spans 14 amino acids. Trimming stripped 9 bases from V and 8 bases from J, with 22 bases between. The CDR3 is CASDLGGDLGGYTF. The CDR3 DNA reads as TGTGCCAGTGATCTAGGGGGAGATCTTGGCGGCTACACCTTC.

This chain uses TRBV19 with TRBJ2-1, with TRBD2 identical over 8 bases. The germline gives CDR1 LNHDA, CDR2 SQIVND (reference sequence). The CDR3 runs 15 residues. V was clipped by 3 bases and J by 3 bases; unmatched bases: 4. The CDR3 DNA follows: TGTGCCAGTAGTATTGGGGCGGGAGGCTACAATGAGCAGTTCTTC. Translation gives CASSIGAGGYNEQFF. Full variable domain (outside the CDR3, taken from reference TRBV19 and TRBJ2-1): DGGITQSPKYLFRKEGQNVTLSCEQNLNHDAMYWYRQDPGQGLRLIYYSQIVNDFQKGDIAEGYSVSREKKESFPLTVTSAQKNPTAFYLCASSIGAGGYNEQFFGPGTRLTVL.

This clone has a handful of counts. The chain employs TRBV28 and TRBJ1-2; possibly TRBD1 for D (6 bases). CDR1 and CDR2 (germline): MDHEN, SYDVKM. CDR3 length: 15 amino acids. V was clipped by 5 bases and J by 6 bases, with 19 bases between them. The CDR3 here is CASSNTRGFDDGYTF. The CDR3 DNA reads TGTGCCAGCAGTAATACCAGGGGATTTGATGATGGCTACACCTTC.

The J gene is TRBJ2-7, the V gene TRBV28; 7 bases line up with TRBD1. The J segment lost 5 bases and the V segment lost 2 bases, leaving 9 bases of the junction unmatched. Per the germline V gene, CDR1 is MDHEN and CDR2 is SYDVKM. This CDR3 is 15 amino acids long. CDR3 sequence: CASSLPDRARNEQYF. The CDR3 DNA is TGTGCCAGCAGTTTACCAGACAGGGCCCGGAACGAGCAGTACTTC. Full variable domain (missing parts from reference TRBV28 and TRBJ2-7): DVKVTQSSRYLVKRTGEKVFLECVQDMDHENMFWYRQDPGLGLRLIYFSYDVKMKEKGDIPEGYSVSREKKERFSLILESASTNQTSMYLCASSLPDRARNEQYFGPGTRLTVT.

The CDR3 coding sequence is TGCGCCAGCAGCTTGCTATCGGGGGGTGAAAAACTGTTTTTT. As protein: CASSLLSGGEKLFF. The gene calls are TRBV5-1 and TRBJ1-4; possible D gene TRBD1, 5 bases. CDR1 is SGHRS, CDR2 YFSETQ, per germline. V was trimmed by 1 base and J by 7 bases, leaving 11 bases between them. This CDR3 has 14 amino acids. The full variable domain, its missing parts supplied by reference TRBV5-1 and TRBJ1-4, is KAGVTQTPRYLIKTRGQQVTLSCSPISGHRSVSWYQQTPGQGLQFLFEYFSETQRNKGNFPGRFSGRQFSNSRSEMNVSTLELGDSALYLCASSLLSGGEKLFFGSGTQLSVL.

The chain combines TRBV5-1 with TRBJ2-7; TRBD1 matches at 9 bases. The V and J ends lost 0 bases and 6 bases, in that order; junction bases with no gene match: 10. This CDR3 is built from 16 residues. The V gene's germline CDR1 is SGHRS and CDR2 YFSETQ. The CDR3 coding sequence is TGCGCCAGCAGCTTGGGGAACAGGGGGCAACTCGCCGAGCAGTACTTC. Its protein product is CASSLGNRGQLAEQYF. Supplemented by reference TRBV5-1 and TRBJ2-7, the full variable domain reads KAGVTQTPRYLIKTRGQQVTLSCSPISGHRSVSWYQQTPGQGLQFLFEYFSETQRNKGNFPGRFSGRQFSNSRSEMNVSTLELGDSALYLCASSLGNRGQLAEQYFGPGTRLTVT.

This chain connects TRBV10-2 to TRBJ1-2; weak D call: TRBD1 (5 bases). Per germline, CDR1 WSHSY and CDR2 SAAADI. The CDR3 has 12 amino acids. Trimming removed 8 bases at V and 5 bases at J, with 12 bases between. The CDR3 region has the DNA TGCGCCAGCGGTCCAGGGCTGTATGGCTACACCTTC. This sequence encodes CASGPGLYGYTF.

The chain has TRBV9 and TRBJ2-6, with D maybe TRBD2 (5 bases). The CDR3 contains 15 residues. CDR1 SGDLS and CDR2 YYNGEE come from the germline V gene. V was pared by 0 bases and J by 4 bases, with 8 bases between. CDR3: CASSVEEAGANVLTF. The CDR3 DNA sequence: TGTGCCAGCAGCGTAGAGGAGGCCGGGGCCAACGTCCTGACTTTC. The full variable domain, in which reference TRBV9 and TRBJ2-6 provide the parts outside the CDR3, is DSGVTQTPKHLITATGQRVTLRCSPRSGDLSVYWYQQSLDQGLQFLIQYYNGEERAKGNILERFSAQQFPDLHSELNLSSLELGDSALYFCASSVEEAGANVLTFGAGSRLTVL.

The chain combines TRBV27 with TRBJ1-2; tentative D call: TRBD1 (5 bases). Germline V lookup: CDR1 MNHEY, CDR2 SMNVEV (reference sequence). Trimming took 6 bases from V and 7 from J, leaving 15 bases between them. This CDR3 comprises 13 residues. The CDR3 loop is CASRLTATGGYTF. As DNA, the CDR3 is TGTGCCAGCAGACTGACAGCCACCGGTGGCTACACCTTC.

This clone was seen only a few times. This chain connects TRBV15 to TRBJ1-6; 9 nucleotides agree with TRBD1. Trimming removed 3 bases from V and 8 bases from J; junction bases left unmatched: 5. Germline CDR1 and CDR2: LNHNV and YYDKDF (reference sequence). The CDR3 consists of 15 residues. CDR3 protein: CATSRGTGKHSPLHF. The CDR3 DNA follows: TGTGCCACCAGCAGGGGGACAGGGAAACATTCACCCCTCCACTTT.

The chain links TRBV11-2 to TRBJ2-3; D unclear. This CDR3 is built from 13 residues. Germline CDR1 reads SGHAT; CDR2 reads FQNNGV. V lost 0 bases and J 11 bases, leaving 12 bases between the germline ends. The CDR3 region has the DNA TGTGCCAGCAGCTTAGATCCACGGAGTGGGCAGTATTTT. This codes for CASSLDPRSGQYF.

In regard to this clone: The same CDR3 arises from other DNA sequences in this sample as well. V is TRBV28 and J is TRBJ1-1; D gene unclear. The CDR3 contains 13 residues. The V end was cut by 5 bases, the J end by 1 base, with 8 bases between. Germline-derived CDR1 and CDR2 are MDHEN and SYDVKM. DNA for the CDR3: TGTGCCAGCAGTCCTACAGAGAACACTGAAGCTTTCTTT. It yields the protein CASSPTENTEAFF.

The genes are TRBV27 and TRBJ2-1; perhaps TRBD2 as D (5 bases). The CDR3 runs 14 residues. In germline, CDR1 is MNHEY, CDR2 SMNVEV (reference sequence). Trimming shortened V by 2 bases and J by 5 bases, and 10 bases separated the two germline ends. The CDR3 DNA is TGTGCCAGCAGTTTAACGGGAATCCACAATGAGCAGTTCTTC. This gives the protein CASSLTGIHNEQFF.